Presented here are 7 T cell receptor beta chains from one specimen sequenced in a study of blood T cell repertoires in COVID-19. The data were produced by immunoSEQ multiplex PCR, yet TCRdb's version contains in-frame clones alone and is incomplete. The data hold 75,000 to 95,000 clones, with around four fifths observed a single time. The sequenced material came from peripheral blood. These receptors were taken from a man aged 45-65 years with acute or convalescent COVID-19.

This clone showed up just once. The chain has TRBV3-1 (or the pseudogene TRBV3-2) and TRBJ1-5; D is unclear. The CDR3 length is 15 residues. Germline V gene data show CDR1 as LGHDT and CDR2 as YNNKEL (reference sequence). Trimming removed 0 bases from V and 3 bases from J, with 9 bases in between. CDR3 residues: CASSQESGFNQPQHF. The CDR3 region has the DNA TGTGCCAGCAGCCAAGAATCGGGTTTCAATCAGCCCCAGCATTTT.

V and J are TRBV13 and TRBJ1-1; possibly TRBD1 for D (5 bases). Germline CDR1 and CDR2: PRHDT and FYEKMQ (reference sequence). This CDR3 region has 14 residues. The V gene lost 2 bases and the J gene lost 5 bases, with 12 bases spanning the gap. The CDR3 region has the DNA TGTGCCAGCAGCTTAATACGCCGGGGGACTGAAGCTTTCTTT. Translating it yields CASSLIRRGTEAFF.

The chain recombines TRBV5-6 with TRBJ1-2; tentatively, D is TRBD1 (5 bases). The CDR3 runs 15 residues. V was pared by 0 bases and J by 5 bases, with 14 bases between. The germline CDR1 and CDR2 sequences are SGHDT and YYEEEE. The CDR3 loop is CASSLVDGGRYGYTF. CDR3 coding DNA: TGTGCCAGCAGCTTGGTTGATGGGGGGAGGTATGGCTACACCTTC.

The CDR3 spells CASSARVGGTDTQYF. The CDR3 nucleotides read TGTGCCAGCAGCGCGCGGGTTGGGGGCACAGATACGCAGTATTTT. The rearrangement uses TRBV9 and TRBJ2-3; D perhaps matches TRBD2 (5 bases). Germline V gene sequence: CDR1 SGDLS, CDR2 YYNGEE. The CDR3 length is 15 residues. V shed 3 bases and J shed 1 base, with 12 bases lying between them.

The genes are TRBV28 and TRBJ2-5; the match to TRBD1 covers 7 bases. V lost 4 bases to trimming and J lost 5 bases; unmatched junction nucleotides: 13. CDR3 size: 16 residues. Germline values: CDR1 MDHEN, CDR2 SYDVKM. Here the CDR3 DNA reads TGTGCCAGCAGTTACCGACAGGGAAGGGTTCGGGAGACCCAGTACTTC. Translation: CASSYRQGRVRETQYF.

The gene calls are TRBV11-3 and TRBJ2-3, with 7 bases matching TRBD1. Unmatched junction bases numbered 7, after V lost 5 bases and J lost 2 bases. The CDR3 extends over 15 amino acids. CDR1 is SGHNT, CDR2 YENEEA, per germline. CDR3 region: CASSPGEGATDTQYF. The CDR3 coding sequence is TGTGCCAGCAGCCCCGGAGAGGGGGCCACAGATACGCAGTATTTT.

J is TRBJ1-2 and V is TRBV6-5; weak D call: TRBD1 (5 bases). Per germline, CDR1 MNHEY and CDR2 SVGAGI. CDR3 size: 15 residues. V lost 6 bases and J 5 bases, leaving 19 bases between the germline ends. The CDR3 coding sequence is TGTGCCAGCAGCCCCTGGGGGGACCTTAGTTATGGCTACACCTTC. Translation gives CASSPWGDLSYGYTF.